What follows are 9 T cell receptor beta chains derived from one specimen sequenced in a study of shared clonotypes between healthy human individuals. Assay: immunoSEQ multiplex PCR; the TCRdb copy retains only in-frame clones and omits some. The sample has some 500,000 clones; about 96% are singletons. What was sequenced was naive CD4+ T cells sorted from blood. Noted subset: CD45RA+ positively selected. The receptors were gathered from a young woman in good health.

The rearrangement joins TRBV19 to TRBJ2-5; 7 bases agree with TRBD1. Germline V lookup: CDR1 LNHDA, CDR2 SQIVND (reference sequence). The CDR3 has 13 amino acids. Unmatched junction bases numbered 8, after V lost 10 bases and J lost 3 bases. The chain's CDR3 is CATRRGGEETQYF. CDR3 DNA: TGTGCCACTAGGAGAGGGGGCGAAGAGACCCAGTACTTC.

In its sample, this clone was seen a few times. The V gene is TRBV6-5, the J gene TRBJ1-2; TRBD1 matches 7 bases. V was clipped by 5 bases and J by 8 bases; unmatched bases: 5. This CDR3 has 12 residues. CDR1 and CDR2 (germline): MNHEY, SVGAGI. The CDR3 DNA reads as TGTGCCAGCAGTCAACAGGGGTGGGGCTACACCTTC. Its translation is CASSQQGWGYTF.

This sequence joins TRBV19 and TRBJ1-1; a weak D match, TRBD1 (6 bases). Trimming cost V 9 bases and J 4 bases, with 12 bases left between them. The CDR3 contains 12 residues. Germline values: CDR1 LNHDA, CDR2 SQIVND (reference sequence). CDR3 amino acids: CASRQVRTEAFF. The DNA of the CDR3 is TGTGCCAGCAGACAGGTGCGCACTGAAGCTTTCTTT.

This rearrangement joins TRBV19 to TRBJ2-5; 9 positions agree with TRBD2. The DNA end is a closer match to TRBJ2-7, so the J assignment may be wrong. There are 14 residues in the CDR3. Germline V gene data show CDR1 as LNHDA and CDR2 as SQIVND (reference sequence). CDR3 loop: CASSMTSGSYEQYF. CDR3 bases: TGTGCCAGTAGTATGACTAGCGGATCCTACGAGCAGTACTTC.

V gene TRBV28 combines with J gene TRBJ2-3; D perhaps matches TRBD2 (6 bases). The CDR3 spans 15 residues. Germline-derived CDR1 and CDR2 are MDHEN and SYDVKM. With 3 bases removed from V and 0 bases from J, the gap between germline ends came to 10 bases. In DNA form, the CDR3 reads TGTGCCAGCAGTTTGGCGGGGAGGAGCACAGATACGCAGTATTTT. Residues: CASSLAGRSTDTQYF. Filled out from reference TRBV28 and TRBJ2-3, the complete variable domain reads DVKVTQSSRYLVKRTGEKVFLECVQDMDHENMFWYRQDPGLGLRLIYFSYDVKMKEKGDIPEGYSVSREKKERFSLILESASTNQTSMYLCASSLAGRSTDTQYFGPGTRLTVL.

This chain connects TRBV30 to TRBJ2-7; 7 nucleotides align to TRBD2. This CDR3 has 13 residues. Germline CDR1 GTSNPN, CDR2 SVGIG (reference sequence). V shed 4 bases and J 4 bases; nucleotides not matched to a gene: 7. The CDR3 loop reads CAWTRGRSYEQYF. DNA for the CDR3: TGTGCCTGGACGCGCGGGAGATCTTACGAGCAGTACTTC.

The CDR3 DNA sequence: TGTGCCACCAGCCCGGCTCGGGCTAGCGGGAGTCCCGAGCAGTACTTC. It translates to CATSPARASGSPEQYF. The genes are TRBV15 and TRBJ2-7, with TRBD2 identical over 10 bases. V gave up 5 bases and J gave up 6 bases; unmatched junction bases: 13. The germline gives CDR1 LNHNV, CDR2 YYDKDF (reference sequence). The CDR3 has 16 amino acids.

The chain employs TRBV5-1 and TRBJ2-2, with 12 bases matching TRBD2. From germline, CDR1 is SGHRS and CDR2 YFSETQ. The CDR3 totals 20 residues. The J segment lost 3 bases and the V segment lost 4 bases, leaving 16 bases of the junction unmatched. The CDR3 coding sequence is TGCGCCAGCAGCGCGCAGCCCGGACTAGCGGGACCGGAGGACACCGGGGAGCTGTTTTTT. It is translated as CASSAQPGLAGPEDTGELFF.

The chain has TRBV19 and TRBJ2-1; 14 bases map to TRBD2. The CDR3 extends over 17 amino acids. Trimming cost V 4 bases and J 4 bases; bases outside gene matches: 6. CDR1 LNHDA and CDR2 SQIVND come from the germline V gene (reference sequence). CDR3 bases: TGTGCCAGTAGTAGGGGGACTAGCGGGAGATCTTACAATGAGCAGTTCTTC. Translated: CASSRGTSGRSYNEQFF.